The sequence of this T cell receptor (beta chain) was determined in a study of beta chain features in type 1 diabetes (dated by TCRdb to about 2018). With respect to the entire study: No differences in mean age, gender distribution, total cell number or subset yield were found between patients and healthy donors. The study compared the TCRB repertoires of sorted circulating CD4+ T cell subsets in recently diagnosed type 1 diabetes patients with those in matched healthy donors. Whereas all 30 or so donors provided naive and central memory subsets, regulatory and stem cell-like memory subsets were isolated from just 8 patients and roughly 8 healthy donors. A total of 90 million to 130 million sorted cells were examined across all samples, and a strong correlation was observed between cell number per subset and RNA yield. Beyond this particular receptor, the publication reports: HLA sub-analyses involved small numbers of individuals, so any influence of HLA type on TCRB rearrangement remained unresolved. A moderate but significant shortening of TCRB CDR3 length was observed in type 1 diabetes patients in all four CD4+ subsets. Because cDNA was sequenced instead of genomic DNA, highly expressing activated cells could be over-represented, though the groups showed no difference in activation or CD3 levels. Naive, central memory and regulatory TCRB repertoires appeared more similar among patients than among healthy donors. Fewer insertions and more nucleotide deletions at VDJ recombination sites were observed in patients with type 1 diabetes, implying thymic rearrangement abnormalities. Shorter templates might have been favored by PCR, but patient and control samples were amplified and corrected together, so both groups would have been affected equally by any skew.

This clone was recorded a few times. Which antigen it targets is not known. Base qualities are not provided; no much larger clone lies one nucleotide away. V loses 1 base, J loses 0 bases, and the germline ends lie 11 bases apart. Looking up the germline V gene yields CDR1 SGHDT and CDR2 YYEEEE. The CDR3 holds 16 amino acids from the cysteine to the phenylalanine. CDR3 DNA only is kept here, 48 bases in frame from base 1. From each donor, a single peripheral blood sample of roughly 0.11 L on average was drawn into heparinised tubes. A BD FACSAria II and a panel including CD45RO, CCR7, CD25, CD127, CD95 and CD27 were used to sort naive, central memory, regulatory and stem cell-like memory CD4+ T cells. Purity was above 95% for every sorted population. PBMCs were isolated immediately by Lymphoprep density gradient centrifugation and stained directly without culture. So that batch effects would be minimized, each experiment stained and sorted samples in pairs, pairing one healthy donor with one patient.

All of the isolated RNA was reverse transcribed with the High Capacity cDNA Reverse Transcription Kit, so expressed TCRB transcripts were sequenced. Naive, central memory and regulatory T cell samples underwent deep immunoSEQ sequencing, averaging around 4 million total reads per sample. Sorted cells were lysed in RLT buffer, and RNA was extracted using DNase-treated RNeasy Micro or Mini kits according to cell number. To prevent cross-contamination, each cell subset was processed individually, whereas patient and healthy donor samples were processed jointly. The immunoSEQ multiplex PCR was used to amplify TCRB sequences from cDNA, generating 87-bp fragments that spanned the CDR3 region. Amplicons were sequenced on the Illumina HiSeq platform. In the authors' own workflow: Synthetic template baselines were used to correct PCR bias computationally, reads within Hamming distance 2 were collapsed together, and singletons that could not be merged were discarded. Reads were aligned against IMGT to assign V, D and J genes, CDR3 length and insertions or deletions at six rearrangement sites. Clonotype counts were normalized to sorted cell number within each subset before computing true diversity and Gini coefficients with the tcR R package. The overlap coefficient, calculated on TCRB nucleotide sequences, was used to quantify repertoire sharing. Held by TCRdb, this immuneACCESS table contains in-frame sequences only and omits some clones. Under half of the omission traces to an unresolved V gene where checked; the cause of the rest is unknown. V and J calls and clone size are as listed in that table; D and trimming were resolved from the DNA. Present in this sample are under 300,000 clones, approximately 8% of which were seen just once. The top ten constitute under 1.3% of the sample.

Input material: central memory CD4+ T cells from blood. The chain was built from TRBV5-6 and TRBJ1-3; tentative D gene TRBD1, with 5 bases matching. The sequence was obtained from a woman aged 18-29 years in good health. Here is the DNA: TGTGCCAGCAGCTTGTATCAGGGCGGCTCTGGAAACACCATATATTTT. Its amino acids are CASSLYQGGSGNTIYF.